Shown below are 10 T cell receptor beta chains from a single sample sequenced in a study of identical twins. MiXCR, run by TCRdb on the 5' RACE reads, gives a single entry per CDR3 protein. The repertoire has some 300,000 distinct CDR3 sequences, over 9% of them found once; the top ten carry just over 7%. These data also featured in a second study, about yellow fever vaccine responses in identical twins.

The source material was CD8+ T cells sorted from blood. The receptors stem from a woman aged 18-30 years in good health.

This clonotype was counted a few times. The rearrangement links TRBV6-1 to TRBJ1-6; D ambiguous. In germline, CDR1 is MNHNS, CDR2 SASEGT. This CDR3 has 14 amino acids. The ends were cut back, 5 bases at V and 7 bases at J, with 12 bases in the middle. The CDR3 region has the DNA TGTGCCAGCAGTCCGGACTTAAGGAATTCACCCCTCCACTTT. This encodes CASSPDLRNSPLHF.

This clonotype was detected ten times or more. V gene TRBV20-1 combines with J gene TRBJ2-1; 9 bases line up with TRBD2. J lost 6 bases, V lost 1 base, and 4 bases had no gene match. Germline CDR1 is DFQATT and CDR2 is SNEGSKA (reference sequence). This CDR3 is built from 14 residues. The CDR3 protein is CSARGTSDINEQFF. In nucleotides, the CDR3 is TGCAGTGCTAGAGGGACTAGCGATATCAATGAGCAGTTCTTC.

This rearrangement joins TRBV28 to TRBJ2-1; D uncertain. CDR1 is MDHEN and CDR2 is SYDVKM in the germline V gene. This CDR3 is built from 14 residues. Deletions cut 1 base from V and 10 bases from J, with 14 bases between. DNA for the CDR3: TGTGCCAGCAGTTTATCGCCGGACGGACGGGAGCAGTTCTTC. This codes for CASSLSPDGREQFF.

The chain uses TRBV12-3 or TRBV12-4 and TRBJ1-5; 7 bases line up with TRBD1. V dropped 6 bases and J dropped 5; count of bases not matched to a gene: 4. This CDR3 spans 13 amino acids. The CDR3: CASRGGKDQPQHF. The CDR3 nucleotides read TGTGCCAGCAGAGGGGGCAAGGATCAGCCCCAGCATTTT.

As regards this clonotype: The junction shows a germline mismatch at one end, possibly a read error. This chain joins TRBV4-2 and TRBJ1-2, with D maybe TRBD1 (6 bases). CDR1 and CDR2 (germline): LGHNA, YNFKEQ. The CDR3 runs to 19 residues. The chain's CDR3 is CASRQGGIDWAAANYGYTF. CDR3 DNA: TGTGCCAGCAGACAAGGGGGAATTGATTGGGCAGCCGCTAACTATGGCTACACCTTC.

This clonotype has at least ten counts. This chain joins TRBV29-1 and TRBJ1-1; 8 bases are a match to TRBD1. Germline V gives CDR1 SQVTM, CDR2 ANQGSEA. The CDR3 length is 12 residues. The DNA for the CDR3 is TGCAGTGCTCCAGGGGGCGGGACTGAAGCTTTCTTT. This sequence encodes CSAPGGGTEAFF.

The rearrangement links TRBV12-5 to TRBJ2-1; D gene unclear. This CDR3 has 16 residues. V dropped 0 bases and J dropped 0 bases, with 9 bases sitting between them. Germline V gene data show CDR1 as LGHNT and CDR2 as FRNRAP. In nucleotides, the CDR3 is TGTGCTAGTGGTTTGGTACGACTGAGCTCCTACAATGAGCAGTTCTTC. The encoded protein is CASGLVRLSSYNEQFF.

The CDR3 bases are TGTGCCAGCAACGAACGGGGCGGGAGGGGCTACAATGAGCAGTTCTTC. Translation gives CASNERGGRGYNEQFF. The V gene is TRBV7-9, the J gene TRBJ2-1; 9 nucleotides line up with TRBD2. CDR1 SEHNR and CDR2 FQNEAQ come from the germline V gene (reference sequence). The CDR3 has 16 amino acids. V was pared by 7 bases and J by 3 bases, with 10 bases of the junction left unmatched.

This clonotype occurred once. The chain carries TRBV28 and TRBJ2-5, with a tentative D call TRBD2 (5 bases). CDR1 is MDHEN, CDR2 SYDVKM, per germline. V was trimmed by 2 bases and J by 0 bases, leaving 13 bases between them. The CDR3 runs 16 residues. CDR3 sequence: CASSLDLSGYQETQYF. CDR3 nucleotide sequence: TGTGCCAGCAGTTTAGATTTGAGCGGATACCAAGAGACCCAGTACTTC.

V is TRBV9 and J is TRBJ1-1, with D tentatively TRBD1 (6 bases). Germline CDR1 SGDLS, CDR2 YYNGEE. V lost 0 bases to trimming and J lost 4 bases, with 13 bases between them. The CDR3 extends over 15 amino acids. The CDR3 DNA sequence: TGTGCCAGCAGCGTAGAATGGGGAGGGGGCACTGAAGCTTTCTTT. Residues: CASSVEWGGGTEAFF.